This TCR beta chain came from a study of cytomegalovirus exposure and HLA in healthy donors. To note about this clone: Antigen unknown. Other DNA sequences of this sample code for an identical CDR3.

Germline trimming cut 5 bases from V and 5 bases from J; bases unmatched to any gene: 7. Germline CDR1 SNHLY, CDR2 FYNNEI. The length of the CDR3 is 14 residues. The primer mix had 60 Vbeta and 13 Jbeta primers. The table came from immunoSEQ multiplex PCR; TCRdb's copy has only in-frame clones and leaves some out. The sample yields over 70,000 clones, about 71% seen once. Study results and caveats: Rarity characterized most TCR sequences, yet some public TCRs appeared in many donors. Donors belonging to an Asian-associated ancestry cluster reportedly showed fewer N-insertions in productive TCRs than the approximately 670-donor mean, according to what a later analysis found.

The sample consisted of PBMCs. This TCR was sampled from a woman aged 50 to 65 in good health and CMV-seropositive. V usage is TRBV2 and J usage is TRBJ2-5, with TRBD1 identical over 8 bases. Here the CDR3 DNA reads TGTGCCAGCAGTCCCCAGGGGGCTGGGGAGACCCAGTACTTC. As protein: CASSPQGAGETQYF. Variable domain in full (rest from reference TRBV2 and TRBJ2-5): EPEVTQTPSHQVTQMGQEVILRCVPISNHLYFYWYRQILGQKVEFLVSFYNNEISEKSEIFDDQFSVERPDGSNFTLKIRSTKLEDSAMYFCASSPQGAGETQYFGPGTRLLVL.